These T cell receptor beta chains were read from a single sample in a study of human T cells and chemical hapten exposure. In TCRdb, the 5' RACE reads were re-called with MiXCR into one record per CDR3 protein. The top ten clones hold around 2.8% of a sample with 95,000 to 120,000 distinct CDR3 sequences, around 20% of them seen once. The receptors come from a human donor in good health. Each CDR3 is given with its conserved first and last residue. The D gene is left open where the match is weak. Only some rows state a clone size, as once, few, many or a class for expanded clones.

clone_size: -
j_call: TRBJ1-5
v_call: TRBV7-6
d_call: -
cdr3_aa: CASSLGLRQPQHF
cdr3_nt: TGTGCCAGCAGCTTGGGGCTGAGGCAGCCCCAGCATTTT

clone_size: -
j_call: TRBJ1-6
v_call: TRBV7-9
d_call: -
cdr3_aa: CASSLVAGDNSPLHF
cdr3_nt: TGTGCCAGCAGCTTAGTCGCAGGAGACAATTCACCCCTCCACTTT

clone_size: -
j_call: TRBJ2-5
v_call: TRBV20-1
d_call: -
cdr3_aa: CSAPPGPGTQETQYF
cdr3_nt: TGCAGTGCTCCTCCCGGCCCAGGAACCCAAGAGACCCAGTACTTC

clone_size: few
j_call: TRBJ2-2
v_call: TRBV28
d_call: TRBD1
cdr3_aa: CASSPGTANTGELFF
cdr3_nt: TGTGCCAGCAGTCCCGGGACAGCGAACACCGGGGAGCTGTTTTTT

clone_size: -
j_call: TRBJ1-4
v_call: TRBV7-9
d_call: -
cdr3_aa: CASSLLGDEKLFF
cdr3_nt: TGTGCCAGCAGCTTACTCGGAGACGAAAAACTGTTTTTT

clone_size: few
j_call: TRBJ2-4
v_call: TRBV18
d_call: -
cdr3_aa: CASSPPDTNIQYF
cdr3_nt: TGTGCCAGCTCACCCCCGGACACAAACATTCAGTACTTC

clone_size: -
j_call: TRBJ2-7
v_call: TRBV20-1
d_call: TRBD2
cdr3_aa: CSASLADYEQYF
cdr3_nt: TGCAGTGCTAGTCTAGCGGACTACGAGCAGTACTTC

clone_size: once
j_call: TRBJ1-2
v_call: TRBV29-1
d_call: -
cdr3_aa: CSVEDPSPPYGYTF
cdr3_nt: TGCAGCGTTGAAGACCCCTCCCCCCCCTATGGCTACACCTTC

clone_size: few
j_call: TRBJ2-3
v_call: TRBV5-1
d_call: -
cdr3_aa: CASSLTGPQYF
cdr3_nt: TGCGCCAGCAGCTTAACGGGACCGCAGTATTTT

clone_size: few
j_call: TRBJ2-3
v_call: TRBV11-2
d_call: -
cdr3_aa: CASSATSGDTQYF
cdr3_nt: TGTGCCAGCAGCGCAACGAGCGGCGATACGCAGTATTTT

clone_size: -
j_call: TRBJ2-5
v_call: TRBV27
d_call: TRBD1
cdr3_aa: CASSYGTGGETQYF
cdr3_nt: TGTGCCAGCAGTTACGGGACAGGGGGAGAGACCCAGTACTTC

clone_size: few
j_call: TRBJ2-1
v_call: TRBV7-6
d_call: TRBD1
cdr3_aa: CASSSQTGGGEQFF
cdr3_nt: TGTGCCAGCAGCTCGCAGACAGGGGGTGGTGAGCAGTTCTTC

clone_size: -
j_call: TRBJ2-2
v_call: TRBV7-9
d_call: TRBD2
cdr3_aa: CASSLSSGRPGELFF
cdr3_nt: TGTGCCAGCAGCTTGAGTAGCGGGAGGCCCGGGGAGCTGTTTTTT

clone_size: -
j_call: TRBJ1-1
v_call: TRBV9
d_call: -
cdr3_aa: CASSVVGGAPFEAFF
cdr3_nt: TGTGCCAGCAGCGTAGTCGGAGGGGCCCCGTTTGAAGCTTTCTTT

clone_size: few
j_call: TRBJ2-7
v_call: TRBV9
d_call: -
cdr3_aa: CASSPARSSYEQYF
cdr3_nt: TGTGCCAGCAGCCCGGCAAGGAGCTCCTACGAGCAGTACTTC

clone_size: few
j_call: TRBJ1-5
v_call: TRBV2
d_call: TRBD1
cdr3_aa: CASNRDRVQPQHF
cdr3_nt: TGTGCCAGCAACCGGGACAGGGTCCAGCCCCAGCATTTT

clone_size: few
j_call: TRBJ1-5
v_call: TRBV6-6
d_call: -
cdr3_aa: CASSYSTGVGRQPQHF
cdr3_nt: TGTGCCAGCAGTTACTCGACCGGGGTTGGGAGACAGCCCCAGCATTTT

clone_size: -
j_call: TRBJ2-7
v_call: TRBV28
d_call: -
cdr3_aa: CASSRDIQYF
cdr3_nt: TGTGCCAGCAGTCGGGACATCCAGTACTTC

clone_size: few
j_call: TRBJ1-2
v_call: TRBV6-5
d_call: -
cdr3_aa: CASSYGGGGNYGYTF
cdr3_nt: TGTGCCAGCAGTTACGGGGGCGGCGGGAACTATGGCTACACCTTC

clone_size: few
j_call: TRBJ2-3
v_call: TRBV5-1
d_call: TRBD2
cdr3_aa: CASSLASGGPTDTQYF
cdr3_nt: TGCGCCAGCAGCTTGGCGTCGGGAGGGCCCACAGATACGCAGTATTTT

clone_size: few
j_call: TRBJ1-5
v_call: TRBV6-2/TRBV6-3
d_call: -
cdr3_aa: CASRWTGGNQPQHF
cdr3_nt: TGTGCCAGCAGGTGGACGGGAGGCAATCAGCCCCAGCATTTT

clone_size: few
j_call: TRBJ2-7
v_call: TRBV12-3/TRBV12-4
d_call: -
cdr3_aa: CASRPTTSQTYEQYF
cdr3_nt: TGTGCCAGCAGGCCGACGACCTCGCAGACCTACGAGCAGTACTTC

clone_size: few
j_call: TRBJ1-6
v_call: TRBV20-1
d_call: -
cdr3_aa: CSAREATGVSPLHF
cdr3_nt: TGCAGTGCTAGGGAAGCGACAGGAGTCTCACCCCTCCACTTT

clone_size: few
j_call: TRBJ1-1
v_call: TRBV20-1
d_call: TRBD1
cdr3_aa: CSATKDRAKRRDTEAFF
cdr3_nt: TGCAGTGCTACAAAGGACAGGGCTAAACGACGGGACACTGAAGCTTTCTTT

clone_size: -
j_call: TRBJ2-3
v_call: TRBV3-1
d_call: TRBD2
cdr3_aa: CASSQDHPRLAGGRSTDTQYF
cdr3_nt: TGTGCCAGCAGCCAAGATCACCCGAGACTAGCGGGAGGTAGGAGCACAGATACGCAGTATTTT

clone_size: -
j_call: TRBJ1-5
v_call: TRBV4-1
d_call: TRBD1
cdr3_aa: CASSQEPDRASNQPQHF
cdr3_nt: TGCGCCAGCAGCCAGGAACCTGACAGGGCTAGCAATCAGCCCCAGCATTTT

clone_size: few
j_call: TRBJ2-3
v_call: TRBV12-3/TRBV12-4
d_call: TRBD2
cdr3_aa: CASSLLGLAGGTDTQYF
cdr3_nt: TGTGCCAGCAGTCTTCTGGGCCTAGCGGGCGGTACAGATACGCAGTATTTT

clone_size: few
j_call: TRBJ1-5
v_call: TRBV24-1
d_call: TRBD1
cdr3_aa: CATWTGQANQPQHF
cdr3_nt: TGTGCCACTTGGACAGGGCAAGCAAATCAGCCCCAGCATTTT

clone_size: -
j_call: TRBJ2-7
v_call: TRBV28
d_call: TRBD2
cdr3_aa: CASRKTSGLSYEQYF
cdr3_nt: TGTGCCAGCAGAAAGACTAGCGGACTTTCCTACGAGCAGTACTTC

clone_size: few
j_call: TRBJ2-2
v_call: TRBV4-1
d_call: TRBD1
cdr3_aa: CASSQGGRGRWTGELFF
cdr3_nt: TGCGCCAGCAGCCAAGGTGGTAGGGGGCGATGGACCGGGGAGCTGTTTTTT

clone_size: many
j_call: TRBJ2-1
v_call: TRBV27
d_call: -
cdr3_aa: CASSFLERPSYNEQFF
cdr3_nt: TGTGCCAGCAGTTTCCTCGAAAGGCCCTCCTACAATGAGCAGTTCTTC

clone_size: -
j_call: TRBJ2-3
v_call: TRBV7-9
d_call: -
cdr3_aa: CASSLSRLGTDTQYF
cdr3_nt: TGTGCCAGCAGCTTGTCGAGACTAGGAACAGATACGCAGTATTTT

clone_size: -
j_call: TRBJ2-7
v_call: TRBV6-2/TRBV6-3
d_call: -
cdr3_aa: CASTPAASYEQYF
cdr3_nt: TGTGCCAGCACACCAGCGGCCTCCTACGAGCAGTACTTC

clone_size: many
j_call: TRBJ2-5
v_call: TRBV19
d_call: -
cdr3_aa: CASSHETGQETQYF
cdr3_nt: TGTGCCAGTAGTCATGAGACAGGACAAGAGACCCAGTACTTC

clone_size: once
j_call: TRBJ1-2
v_call: TRBV4-1
d_call: TRBD1
cdr3_aa: CASSQDEARDRGDYGYTF
cdr3_nt: TGCGCCAGCAGCCAAGATGAGGCCAGGGACAGGGGTGACTATGGCTACACCTTC

clone_size: many
j_call: TRBJ2-7
v_call: TRBV28
d_call: -
cdr3_aa: CASRGGSYEQYF
cdr3_nt: TGTGCCAGCAGGGGCGGGTCCTACGAGCAGTACTTC

clone_size: few
j_call: TRBJ1-2
v_call: TRBV6-6
d_call: -
cdr3_aa: CASSYEQRSYGYTF
cdr3_nt: TGTGCCAGCAGTTACGAACAGCGCTCCTATGGCTACACCTTC

clone_size: -
j_call: TRBJ1-5
v_call: TRBV28
d_call: -
cdr3_aa: CASSSGGGNQPQHF
cdr3_nt: TGTGCCAGCAGTTCAGGAGGGGGCAATCAGCCCCAGCATTTT

clone_size: few
j_call: TRBJ2-7
v_call: TRBV7-8
d_call: TRBD1
cdr3_aa: CASSLSTGPDEQYF
cdr3_nt: TGTGCCAGCAGCTTATCGACAGGGCCTGACGAGCAGTACTTC

clone_size: -
j_call: TRBJ2-3
v_call: TRBV5-4
d_call: -
cdr3_aa: CASRGNRADTQYF
cdr3_nt: TGTGCCAGCAGAGGAAATCGAGCAGATACGCAGTATTTT

clone_size: few
j_call: TRBJ2-5
v_call: TRBV28
d_call: -
cdr3_aa: CASSRSRETQYF
cdr3_nt: TGTGCCAGCAGTAGGTCGAGGGAGACCCAGTACTTC

clone_size: few
j_call: TRBJ2-3
v_call: TRBV10-2
d_call: TRBD1
cdr3_aa: CASRETGGVKDTQYF
cdr3_nt: TGCGCCAGCAGGGAGACAGGGGGAGTTAAGGATACGCAGTATTTT

clone_size: few
j_call: TRBJ2-7
v_call: TRBV6-1
d_call: -
cdr3_aa: CASSTQGWYF
cdr3_nt: TGTGCCAGCAGTACACAGGGTTGGTACTTC

clone_size: -
j_call: TRBJ2-6
v_call: TRBV19
d_call: TRBD1
cdr3_aa: CASSNDRAPGANVLTF
cdr3_nt: TGTGCCAGTAGTAACGACAGGGCTCCTGGGGCCAACGTCCTGACTTTC